The 10 T cell receptor beta chains below were found in one sample sequenced in a study of CD8+CD57+ T cells in acquired aplastic anemia. Both TCR beta VDJ combination and CDR3 sequence profiling were carried out. Genomic DNA was the template for this profiling. TCRdb itself ran the reads through MiXCR, one entry per CDR3 protein. The sample holds around 430,000 distinct CDR3 sequences, 25% to 40% seen once. Patients sequenced had flow cytometry evidence of CD8+CD57+ cell expansion. The sequenced material came from sorted CD4+, CD8+, or CD8+CD57+ T cells (not recorded which) from PBMCs. The receptors derive from a human donor with aplastic anemia.

The chain carries TRBV20-1 and TRBJ1-1, with D possibly matching TRBD1 (5 bases). V was trimmed by 1 base and J by 7 bases, leaving 10 bases between them. The CDR3 has 12 amino acids. Germline CDR1 and CDR2: DFQATT and SNEGSKA (reference sequence). This CDR3 is CSARGGGREAFF. DNA for the CDR3: TGCAGTGCTAGAGGTGGGGGACGTGAAGCTTTCTTT.

This clonotype turned up a few times. This sequence joins TRBV6-1 and TRBJ1-5, with 7 bases fitting TRBD1. This CDR3 has 13 amino acids. Germline loops: CDR1 MNHNS, CDR2 SASEGT. Trimming removed 8 bases from V and 8 bases from J; junction bases left unmatched: 9. The CDR3 spells CASGRGFGEPQHF. Here the CDR3 DNA reads TGTGCCAGCGGCAGGGGGTTTGGGGAGCCCCAGCATTTT.

This chain connects TRBV4-2 to TRBJ2-3; weak D call: TRBD1 (5 bases). The CDR3 spans 16 residues. Per germline, CDR1 LGHNA and CDR2 YNFKEQ. Deletions cut 4 bases from V and 0 bases from J, with 14 bases between. CDR3 in DNA: TGTGCCAGCAGCCCAACTTCGACAGTTAGCACAGATACGCAGTATTTT. Its translation: CASSPTSTVSTDTQYF.

This clonotype turned up a few times. The chain links TRBV11-2 to TRBJ2-6; D might be TRBD1 (5 bases). The CDR3 has 18 residues. The V end lost 4 bases, the J end lost 4 bases, and 20 bases lay between the germline ends. Germline CDR1 and CDR2: SGHAT and FQNNGV. The CDR3: CASSSKRVQGTGANVLTF. The CDR3 DNA follows: TGTGCCAGCAGCTCCAAAAGGGTTCAGGGAACCGGGGCCAACGTCCTGACTTTC.

This clonotype was detected once. This chain links TRBV3-1 with TRBJ1-2; D ambiguous. The CDR3 spans 12 residues. Germline CDR1 and CDR2: LGHDT and YNNKEL (reference sequence). V lost 1 base, J lost 7 bases, and 7 bases lay in between. The CDR3, as DNA: TGTGCCAGCAGCCAAGTTAGGGCTGGCTACACCTTC. It translates to CASSQVRAGYTF.

This clonotype was seen at least ten times. The chain links TRBV19 to TRBJ2-6; D might be TRBD1 (6 bases). Trimming cost V 10 bases and J 2 bases, with 18 bases left between them. Germline loops: CDR1 LNHDA, CDR2 SQIVND (reference sequence). The CDR3 has 16 amino acids. The CDR3 nucleotides are TGTGCCACCTTAGGACAGTCGATACCTGGGGCCAACGTCCTGACTTTC. Protein: CATLGQSIPGANVLTF.

This clonotype was recorded many times. The V gene is TRBV15, the J gene TRBJ1-6, with D uncertain. From germline, CDR1 is LNHNV and CDR2 YYDKDF (reference sequence). V was shortened by 0 bases and J by 10 bases, with 16 bases between the two germline ends. The CDR3 spans 16 residues. The CDR3 DNA is TGTGCCACCAGCAGAGATAGGGCCAGGACTGGCTCACCCCTCCACTTT. Translating gives CATSRDRARTGSPLHF.

Concerning this clonotype itself: A much larger clone differs from this one at a single base, so this may be a read error. The chain is built from TRBV2 and TRBJ2-1; the D gene is possibly TRBD1 (6 bases). CDR1 SNHLY and CDR2 FYNNEI come from the germline V gene. The V end lost 6 bases, the J end lost 2 bases, and 14 bases lay between the germline ends. The CDR3 is 15 amino acids. For the CDR3, the DNA is TGTGCCAGCAGCGGGGTAGGACAGCCCTACAATGAGCAGTTCTTC. It is translated as CASSGVGQPYNEQFF.

This clonotype was seen a single time. It may be a read error: a sequence one base away is much more abundant. This chain links TRBV29-1 with TRBJ1-4; tentative D call: TRBD1 (5 bases). Germline V lookup: CDR1 SQVTM, CDR2 ANQGSEA. This CDR3 is built from 15 residues. In DNA form, the CDR3 reads TGCATCGTCATTGTGACCGACAGACAAAATGAAAAACTGTTTTTT. It translates to CIVIVTDRQNEKLFF.

This clonotype has only a few counts. The CDR3 DNA reads as TGCGCCAGCAGTCCCGGGACAACCAACACTGAAGCTTTCTTT. Amino acid sequence: CASSPGTTNTEAFF. The J gene is TRBJ1-1, the V gene TRBV5-1, with D possibly matching TRBD1 (6 bases). Trimming took off 5 bases at V and 2 bases at J, with 13 bases between the two ends. The CDR3 is 14 amino acids. CDR1 is SGHRS and CDR2 is YFSETQ in the germline V gene.